This TCR beta chain came from a study of long-term antiretroviral therapy in people with HIV. Broader study findings: Post-treatment diversity went higher with ART but stayed below transplant donor controls. Unavailable data included ART adherence, viral resistance and therapy changes (switches in treatment). The repertoire was dominated at all time points by clones expanded before ART.

The assay used was immunoSEQ (version v3.0), run at survey level. Produced via immunoSEQ multiplex PCR; TCRdb's table is partial and in-frame only. Of 25,000 to 35,000 clones in the sample, roughly 92% were seen once. The sample holds one count of this clone. Its antigen is not identified. Trimming pared 3 bases from V and 3 bases from J, leaving 14 bases between. The CDR3 loop spans 15 amino acids. Germline-derived CDR1 and CDR2 are SEHNR and FQNEAQ (reference sequence). The starting material was unsorted PBMCs, obtained almost 6.7 years after starting antiretroviral therapy. The chain couples TRBV7-9 to TRBJ1-1, with no clear D. This TCR derives from a woman aged 40 to 49 with HIV. The CDR3 nucleotides are TGTGCCAGCAGCTTTCCGGCGTCACTCGACACTGAAGCTTTCTTT. This translates into CASSFPASLDTEAFF.